This T cell receptor beta chain emerged from a study of shared clonotypes between healthy human individuals. Some clones are missing from TCRdb's copy, which holds only in-frame ones; the method was immunoSEQ multiplex PCR. The sample includes approximately 980,000 clones, 76% of them seen just once. The germline V gene has CDR1 SGDLS and CDR2 YYNGEE. The CDR3 sequence is 14 residues long. The J segment lost 9 bases and the V segment lost 4 bases, leaving 7 bases of the junction unmatched. The sequence was obtained from a man younger than 35 in good health. Specimen: memory CD4+ T cells sorted from blood. Subset meaning: CD45RA-negative fraction. The rearrangement links TRBV9 to TRBJ1-6; 7 nucleotides line up with TRBD1. The DNA of the CDR3 is TGTGCCAGCAGCTTAGGACAGGAAAGTTCACCCCTCCACTTT. This gives the protein CASSLGQESSPLHF.